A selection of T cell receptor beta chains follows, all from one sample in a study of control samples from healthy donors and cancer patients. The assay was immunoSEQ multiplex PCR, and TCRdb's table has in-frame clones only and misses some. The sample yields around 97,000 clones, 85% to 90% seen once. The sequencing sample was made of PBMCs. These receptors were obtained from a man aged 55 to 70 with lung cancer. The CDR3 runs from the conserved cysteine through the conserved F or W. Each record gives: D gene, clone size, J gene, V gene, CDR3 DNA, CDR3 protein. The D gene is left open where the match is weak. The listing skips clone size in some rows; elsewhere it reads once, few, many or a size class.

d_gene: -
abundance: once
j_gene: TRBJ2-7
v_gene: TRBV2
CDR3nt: TGTGCCAGCAACCGTCAGGTCTCCCTCGCCTACGAGCAGTACTTC
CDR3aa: CASNRQVSLAYEQYF

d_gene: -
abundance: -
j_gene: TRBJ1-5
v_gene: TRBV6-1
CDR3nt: TGTGCCAGCAGTGAAAGGGAGGATCAGCCCCAGCATTTT
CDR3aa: CASSEREDQPQHF

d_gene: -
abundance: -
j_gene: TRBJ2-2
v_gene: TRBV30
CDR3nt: TGTGCCTGGACTCGATACACCGGGGAGCTGTTTTTT
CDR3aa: CAWTRYTGELFF

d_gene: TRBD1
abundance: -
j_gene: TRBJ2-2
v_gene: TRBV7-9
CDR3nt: TGTGCCAGCAGCCCTGTGGCAGGGGGAATCACCGGGGAGCTGTTTTTT
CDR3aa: CASSPVAGGITGELFF

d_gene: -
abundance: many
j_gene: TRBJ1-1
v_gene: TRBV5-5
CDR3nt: TGTGCCAGCAGCTTGAGAGTGACTGAAGCTTTCTTT
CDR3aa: CASSLRVTEAFF

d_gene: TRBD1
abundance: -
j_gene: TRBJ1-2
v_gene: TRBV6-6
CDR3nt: TGTGCCAGCAATTACACGACAGGGGGCAAGGGCTATGGCTACACCTTC
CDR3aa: CASNYTTGGKGYGYTF

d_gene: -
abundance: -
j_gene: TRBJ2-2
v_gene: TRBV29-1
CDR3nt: TGCAGCGTCGTAAGAGTGGAGGGCACCGGGGAGCTGTTTTTT
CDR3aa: CSVVRVEGTGELFF

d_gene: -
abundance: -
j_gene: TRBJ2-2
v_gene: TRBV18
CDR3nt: TGTGCCAGCTCACCAGCGGATGGCAGGACGAACACCGGGGAGCTGTTTTTT
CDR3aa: CASSPADGRTNTGELFF

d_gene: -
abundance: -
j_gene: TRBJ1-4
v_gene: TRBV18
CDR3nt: TGTGCCAGCTCACCTACAGGGAGCTTTAATGAAAAACTGTTTTTT
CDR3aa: CASSPTGSFNEKLFF

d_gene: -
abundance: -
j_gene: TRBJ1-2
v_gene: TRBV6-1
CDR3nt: TGTGCCAGCAGTGAAGACAGGGCAAGAGACTATGGCTACACCTTC
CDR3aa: CASSEDRARDYGYTF

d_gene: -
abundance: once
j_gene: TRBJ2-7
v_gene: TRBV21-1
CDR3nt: TGTGCCAGCAGCCCTTACTACATGCGAAGGGGGTACGAGCAGTACTTC
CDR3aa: CASSPYYMRRGYEQYF

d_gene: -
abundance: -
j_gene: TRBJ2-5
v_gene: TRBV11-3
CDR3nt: TGTGCCAGCAGCTCGGGGATGTACGAGACCCAGTACTTC
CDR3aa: CASSSGMYETQYF

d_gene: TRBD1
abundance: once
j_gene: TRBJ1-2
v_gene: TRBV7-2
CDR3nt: TGTGCCAGCACTATGGACAGGGGCCTTTATGGCTACACCTTC
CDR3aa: CASTMDRGLYGYTF

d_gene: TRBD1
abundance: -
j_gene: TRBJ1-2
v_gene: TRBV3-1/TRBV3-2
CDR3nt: TGTGCCAGCAGCCCCCGGCAGGGACAGCACAACTATGGCTACACCTTC
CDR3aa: CASSPRQGQHNYGYTF

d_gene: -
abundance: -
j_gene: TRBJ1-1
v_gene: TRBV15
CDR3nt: TGTGCCACCAGCAGACTCCCCCCGGGTTTGAACACTGAAGCTTTCTTT
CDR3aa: CATSRLPPGLNTEAFF

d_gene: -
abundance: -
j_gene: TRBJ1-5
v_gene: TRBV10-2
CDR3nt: TGCGCCAGCAGGGAGGGGGGTCAGCCCCAGCATTTT
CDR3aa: CASREGGQPQHF

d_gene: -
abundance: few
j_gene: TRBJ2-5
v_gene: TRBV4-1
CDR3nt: TGCGCCAGCAGCCAAGATGTTCCGAGTTACCAAGAGACCCAGTACTTC
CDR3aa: CASSQDVPSYQETQYF

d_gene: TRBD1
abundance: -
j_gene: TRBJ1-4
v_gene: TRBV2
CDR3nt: TGTGCCAGGAGGGGACAGGGGGCGACCAGGGCTAATGAAAAACTGTTTTTT
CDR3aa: CARRGQGATRANEKLFF

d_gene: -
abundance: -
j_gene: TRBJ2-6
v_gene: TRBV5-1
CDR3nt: TGCGCCAGCAGCTCTCAGGGCACTGGGGCCAACGTCCTGACTTTC
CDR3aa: CASSSQGTGANVLTF

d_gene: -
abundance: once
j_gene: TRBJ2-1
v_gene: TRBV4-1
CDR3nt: TGCGCCAGCAGCCAGGTCCCTCGGGGTCCCGAGGTGAATGAGCAGTTCTTC
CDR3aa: CASSQVPRGPEVNEQFF

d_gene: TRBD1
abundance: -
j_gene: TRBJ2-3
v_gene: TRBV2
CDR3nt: TGTGCCAGCAGTGAAGGACAGGGGGGCACAGATACGCAGTATTTT
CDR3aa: CASSEGQGGTDTQYF

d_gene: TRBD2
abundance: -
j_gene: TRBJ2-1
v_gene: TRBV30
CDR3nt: TGTGCCTGGAGTGTAAAGAGCGGGGCCCGTCCCTCCTACAATGAGCAGTTCTTC
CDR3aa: CAWSVKSGARPSYNEQFF

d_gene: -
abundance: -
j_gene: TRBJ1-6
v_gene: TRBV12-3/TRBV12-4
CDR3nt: TGTGCCAGCAGTTTAGGACAGGCGCCGGCCCTCCACTTT
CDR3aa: CASSLGQAPALHF

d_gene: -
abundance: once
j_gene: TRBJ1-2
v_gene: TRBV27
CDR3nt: TGTGCCAGCAGTTTAATATATGGCAGGGCGAACTATGGCTACACCTTC
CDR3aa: CASSLIYGRANYGYTF

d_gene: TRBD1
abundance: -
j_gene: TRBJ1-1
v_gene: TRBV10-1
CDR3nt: TGCGCCAGCAGATCCGGGACAGGGGCGAACACTGAAGCTTTCTTT
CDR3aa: CASRSGTGANTEAFF

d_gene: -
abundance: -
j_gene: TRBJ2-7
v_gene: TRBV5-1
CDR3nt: TGCGCCAGCAGCTTAGATCCCACCGACTACGAGCAGTACTTC
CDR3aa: CASSLDPTDYEQYF

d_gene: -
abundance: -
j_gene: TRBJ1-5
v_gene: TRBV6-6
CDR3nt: TGTGCCAGCAGTTATCAGGGAACGAGCAATCAGCCCCAGCATTTT
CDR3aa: CASSYQGTSNQPQHF

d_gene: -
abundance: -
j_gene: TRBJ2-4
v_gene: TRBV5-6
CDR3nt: TGTGCCAGCAGCTTTATAGCGGAGAAAAAAAACATTCAGTACTTC
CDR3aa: CASSFIAEKKNIQYF

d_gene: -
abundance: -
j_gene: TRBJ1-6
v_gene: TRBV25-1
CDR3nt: TGTGCCAGCAGTGAGAACAGGGTCTTCCACTTT
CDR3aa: CASSENRVFHF

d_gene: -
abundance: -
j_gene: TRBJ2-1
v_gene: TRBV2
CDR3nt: TGTGCCAGCAAGGACTACCGATCTGGAGTGTTGAATGAGCAGTTCTTC
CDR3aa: CASKDYRSGVLNEQFF

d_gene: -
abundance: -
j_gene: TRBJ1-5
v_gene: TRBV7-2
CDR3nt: TGTGCCAGCAGCCCCATAATGTCTCTGGGTCAGCCCCAGCATTTT
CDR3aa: CASSPIMSLGQPQHF

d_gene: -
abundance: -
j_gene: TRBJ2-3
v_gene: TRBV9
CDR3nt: TGTGCCAGCAGCGTAGCTGGGGCGGGGTTCACAGATACGCAGTATTTT
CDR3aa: CASSVAGAGFTDTQYF